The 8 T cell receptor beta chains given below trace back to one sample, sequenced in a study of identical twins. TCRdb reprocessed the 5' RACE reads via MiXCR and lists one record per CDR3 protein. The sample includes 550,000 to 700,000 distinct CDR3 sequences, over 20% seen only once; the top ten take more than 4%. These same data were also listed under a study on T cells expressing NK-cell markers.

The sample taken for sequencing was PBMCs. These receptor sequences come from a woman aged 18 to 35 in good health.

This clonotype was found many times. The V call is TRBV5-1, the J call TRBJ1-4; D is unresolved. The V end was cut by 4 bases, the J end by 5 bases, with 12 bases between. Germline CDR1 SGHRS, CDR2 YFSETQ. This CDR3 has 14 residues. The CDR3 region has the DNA TGCGCCAGCAGCAGGTCGGCCGAGAATGAAAAACTGTTTTTT. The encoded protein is CASSRSAENEKLFF.

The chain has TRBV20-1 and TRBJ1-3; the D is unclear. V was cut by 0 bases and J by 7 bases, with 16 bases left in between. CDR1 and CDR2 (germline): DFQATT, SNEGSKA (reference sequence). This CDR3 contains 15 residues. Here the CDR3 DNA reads TGCAGTGCTAGAGATCCCAGTTCCTCCGGTAACACCATATATTTT. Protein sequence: CSARDPSSSGNTIYF.

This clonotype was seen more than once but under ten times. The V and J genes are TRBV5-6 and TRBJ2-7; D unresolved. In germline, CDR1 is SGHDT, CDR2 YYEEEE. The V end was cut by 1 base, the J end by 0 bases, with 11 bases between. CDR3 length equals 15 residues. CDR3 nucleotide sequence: TGTGCCAGCAGCTTGAAAGCACCGAGCTCCTACGAGCAGTACTTC. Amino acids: CASSLKAPSSYEQYF.

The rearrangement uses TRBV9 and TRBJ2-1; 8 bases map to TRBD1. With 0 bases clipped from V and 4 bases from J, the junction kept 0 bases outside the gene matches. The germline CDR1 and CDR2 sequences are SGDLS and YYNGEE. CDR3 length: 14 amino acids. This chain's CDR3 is CASSVGDRYNEQFF. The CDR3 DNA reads TGTGCCAGCAGCGTAGGGGACAGGTACAATGAGCAGTTCTTC.

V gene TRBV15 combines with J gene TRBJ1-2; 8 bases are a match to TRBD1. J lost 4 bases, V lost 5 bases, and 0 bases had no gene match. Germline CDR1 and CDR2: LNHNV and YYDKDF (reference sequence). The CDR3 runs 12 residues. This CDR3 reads CATSDRGYGYTF. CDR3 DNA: TGTGCCACCAGCGACAGGGGCTATGGCTACACCTTC. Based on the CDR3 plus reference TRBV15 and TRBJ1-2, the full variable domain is DAMVIQNPRYQVTQFGKPVTLSCSQTLNHNVMYWYQQKSSQAPKLLFHYYDKDFNNEADTPDNFQSRRPNTSFCFLDIRSPGLGDTAMYLCATSDRGYGYTFGSGTRLTVV.

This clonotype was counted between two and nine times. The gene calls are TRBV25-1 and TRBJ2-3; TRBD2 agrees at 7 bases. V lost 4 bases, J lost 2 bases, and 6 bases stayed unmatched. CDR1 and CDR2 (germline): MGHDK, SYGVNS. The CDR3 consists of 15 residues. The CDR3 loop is CASSVWLADTDTQYF. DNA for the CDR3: TGTGCCAGCAGTGTATGGCTAGCGGACACAGATACGCAGTATTTT.

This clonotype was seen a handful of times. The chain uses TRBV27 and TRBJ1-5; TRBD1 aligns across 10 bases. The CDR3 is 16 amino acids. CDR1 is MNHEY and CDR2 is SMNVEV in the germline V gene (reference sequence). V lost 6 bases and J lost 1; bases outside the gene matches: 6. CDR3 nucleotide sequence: TGTGCCAGCAGGATGGACAGGGGGGGAAGCAATCAGCCCCAGCATTTT. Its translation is CASRMDRGGSNQPQHF.

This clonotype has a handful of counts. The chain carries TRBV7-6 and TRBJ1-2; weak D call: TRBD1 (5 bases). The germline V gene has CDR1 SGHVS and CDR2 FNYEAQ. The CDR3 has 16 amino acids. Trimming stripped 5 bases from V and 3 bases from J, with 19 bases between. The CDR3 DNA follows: TGTGCCAGCAGCCCGGGGGTTAGCCCCCGCTACTATGGCTACACCTTC. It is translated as CASSPGVSPRYYGYTF.